This T cell receptor beta chain was observed in a study of cytomegalovirus exposure and HLA in healthy donors. The CDR3 runs to 14 residues. The germline V gene encodes CDR1 SEHNR and CDR2 FQNEAQ (reference sequence). The V end was cut by 4 bases, the J end by 3 bases, with 11 bases between. A multiplex PCR was run with 60 Vbeta primers and 13 Jbeta primers. The assay was immunoSEQ multiplex PCR, and TCRdb's table has in-frame clones only and misses some. Among about 160,000 clones listed, approximately 70% were seen once. The sample taken for sequencing was PBMCs. This clonotype was obtained from a man between 35 and 55 years old in good health and CMV-seropositive. The V and J genes are TRBV7-9 and TRBJ2-3; D is unclear. CDR3 residues: CASSWAGGTDTQYF. The DNA for the CDR3 is TGTGCCAGCAGCTGGGCAGGTGGTACAGATACGCAGTATTTT.